This entry is about one T cell receptor beta chain. Germline lookup yields CDR1 MDHEN and CDR2 SYDVKM. The CDR3 consists of 16 residues. Between the trimmed V and J ends, which lost 6 bases and 4 bases, there was a span of 21 bases. The data are from a study of blood T cell repertoires in COVID-19. Sequencing used immunoSEQ multiplex PCR; TCRdb keeps in-frame clones, though not all of them. The sample lists approximately 100,000 clones, roughly 91% occurring once. The TCR originated in a human donor with acute or convalescent COVID-19. The donor label of this sample is uncertain. Input material: peripheral blood. This chain connects TRBV28 to TRBJ1-2; no definite D call. This CDR3 is CASSPWTAAGGYGYTF. The CDR3 DNA is TGTGCCAGCAGCCCGTGGACCGCGGCAGGAGGCTATGGCTACACCTTC.